These 4 T cell receptor beta chains originate from one sample sequenced in a study of control samples from healthy donors and cancer patients. Only in-frame clones appear in the TCRdb table, and some are missing; sequencing was by immunoSEQ multiplex PCR. The sample includes 40,000 to 65,000 clones, around 90% of them seen just once. The sequencing sample was made of PBMCs. Receptor source: a man aged 55 to 70 with head and neck cancer.

This chain uses TRBV9 with TRBJ2-1; 11 bases fit TRBD2. The CDR3 consists of 20 residues. Losses at the gene ends were 3 bases for V and 2 bases for J; bases not matched to a gene: 16. Germline V lookup: CDR1 SGDLS, CDR2 YYNGEE. This CDR3 reads CASSDGPGLAARNPYNEQFF. The CDR3 DNA is TGTGCCAGCAGCGATGGTCCGGGACTAGCGGCTCGGAATCCCTACAATGAGCAGTTCTTC.

J is TRBJ2-6 and V is TRBV5-1, with D hard to call. V lost 0 bases and J lost 1, with 5 bases in between. Germline lookup yields CDR1 SGHRS and CDR2 YFSETQ. This CDR3 has 15 amino acids. CDR3 region: CASSLEESGANVLTF. DNA for the CDR3: TGCGCCAGCAGCTTGGAGGAGTCTGGGGCCAACGTCCTGACTTTC. The complete variable domain, with remaining parts taken from reference TRBV5-1 and TRBJ2-6, reads KAGVTQTPRYLIKTRGQQVTLSCSPISGHRSVSWYQQTPGQGLQFLFEYFSETQRNKGNFPGRFSGRQFSNSRSEMNVSTLELGDSALYLCASSLEESGANVLTFGAGSRLTVL.

The gene calls are TRBV5-4 and TRBJ2-1; TRBD2 aligns across 12 bases. From germline, CDR1 is SGHNT and CDR2 YYREEE (reference sequence). The CDR3 extends over 17 amino acids. V lost 4 bases, J lost 0 bases, and 5 bases stayed unmatched. The CDR3 DNA is TGTGCCAGCAGCCCAACTAGCGGGGGGCACTCCTACAATGAGCAGTTCTTC. Protein: CASSPTSGGHSYNEQFF.

The CDR3 nucleotides read TGTGCCAGCAGTGACCCAGGGGCTAGCTCCTACAATGAGCAGTTCTTC. It yields the protein CASSDPGASSYNEQFF. The genes are TRBV6-2 or TRBV6-3 and TRBJ2-1; possibly TRBD1 for D (6 bases). The CDR3 is 16 residues long. V dropped 5 bases and J dropped 0 bases, with 14 bases sitting between them. The germline V gene encodes CDR1 MNHEY and CDR2 SVGEGT.